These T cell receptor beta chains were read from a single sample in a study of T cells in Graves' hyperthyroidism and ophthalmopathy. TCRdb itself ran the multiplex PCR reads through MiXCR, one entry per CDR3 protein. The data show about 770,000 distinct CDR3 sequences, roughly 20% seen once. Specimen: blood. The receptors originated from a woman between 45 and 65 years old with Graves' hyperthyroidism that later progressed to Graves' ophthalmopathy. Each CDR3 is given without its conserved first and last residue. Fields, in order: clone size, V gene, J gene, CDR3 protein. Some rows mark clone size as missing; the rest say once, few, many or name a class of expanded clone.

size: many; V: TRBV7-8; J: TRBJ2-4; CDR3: ASSPSLSGGTGSKNIQY
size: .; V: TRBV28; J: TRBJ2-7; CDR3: ASSLLGTGVSYEQY
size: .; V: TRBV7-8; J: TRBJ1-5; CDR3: ASSLDRGPQPQH
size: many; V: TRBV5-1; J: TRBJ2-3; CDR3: ASSAERGPISTDTQY
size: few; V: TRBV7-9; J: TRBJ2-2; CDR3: ASKGGTANTGELF
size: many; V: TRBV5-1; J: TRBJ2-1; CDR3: ASSLAGTGNEQF
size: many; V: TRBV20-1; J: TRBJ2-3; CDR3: SARPTGWTDTQY
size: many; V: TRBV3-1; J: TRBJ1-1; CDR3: ASSTPEMNTEAF
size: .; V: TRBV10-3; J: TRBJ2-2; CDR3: AISAGDKNTGELF
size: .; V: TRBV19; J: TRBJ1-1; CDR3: ASSPSLTGMNTEAF
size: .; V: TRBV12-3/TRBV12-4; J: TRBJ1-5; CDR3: ASSLQGEQPQH
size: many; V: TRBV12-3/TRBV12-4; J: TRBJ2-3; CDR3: ASSFATGASTDTQY
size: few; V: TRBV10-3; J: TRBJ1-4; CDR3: AISGATRTGVKKLF
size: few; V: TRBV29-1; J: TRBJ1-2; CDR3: SVAQRQGHGYT
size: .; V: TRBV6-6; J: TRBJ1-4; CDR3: ASSYARGRATNEKLF
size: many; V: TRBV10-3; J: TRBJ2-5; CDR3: AISDRQETQY
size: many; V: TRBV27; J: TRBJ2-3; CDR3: ASRLSPLFADTQY
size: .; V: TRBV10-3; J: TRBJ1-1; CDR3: AIMVTRTSRTEAF
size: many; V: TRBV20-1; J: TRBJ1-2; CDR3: SAIPGTGVDYGYT
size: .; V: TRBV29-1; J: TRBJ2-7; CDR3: SVEEGTGDSYEQY
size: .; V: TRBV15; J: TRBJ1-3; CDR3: ATSRDRGQGNTIY
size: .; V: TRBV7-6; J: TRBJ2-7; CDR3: ASSSKGYEQY
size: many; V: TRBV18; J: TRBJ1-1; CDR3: ATYSGTGPTEAF
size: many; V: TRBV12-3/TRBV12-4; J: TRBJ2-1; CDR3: ASSFLTGVGGNEQF
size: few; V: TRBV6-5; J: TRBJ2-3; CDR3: ASSYSRTLSTDTQY
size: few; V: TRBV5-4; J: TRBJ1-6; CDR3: ASSSGRGLNSPLH
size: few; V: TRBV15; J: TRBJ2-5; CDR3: ATRGIGETQY
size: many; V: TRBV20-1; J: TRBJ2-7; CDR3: SATGTGPFYEQY
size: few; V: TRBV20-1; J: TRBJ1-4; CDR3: SALSREKLF
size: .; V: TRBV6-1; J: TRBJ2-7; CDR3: ASSEAALAGSYEQY
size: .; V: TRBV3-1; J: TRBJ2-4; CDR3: ASSQLSIQY
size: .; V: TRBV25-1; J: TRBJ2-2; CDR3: ASSELYRGDTGELF
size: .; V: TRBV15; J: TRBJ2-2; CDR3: ATSRAGGGELF
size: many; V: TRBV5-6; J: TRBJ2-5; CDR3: ANATGDQETQY
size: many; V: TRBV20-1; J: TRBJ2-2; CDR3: SASRQGGTGELF
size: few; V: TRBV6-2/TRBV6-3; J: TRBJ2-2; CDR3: ASTLRQSPGELF
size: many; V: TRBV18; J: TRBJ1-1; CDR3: ASSPSGTGNTEAF
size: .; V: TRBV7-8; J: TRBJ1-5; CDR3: ASSSTGTGITQPQH
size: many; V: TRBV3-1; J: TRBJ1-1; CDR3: ASSQGQANTEAF
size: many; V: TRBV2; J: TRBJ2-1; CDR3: ASGQTYNEQF
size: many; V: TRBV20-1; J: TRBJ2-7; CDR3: SASPFARGQGSGSYEQY
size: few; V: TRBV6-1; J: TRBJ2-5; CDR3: ASSSGTGDSTQY
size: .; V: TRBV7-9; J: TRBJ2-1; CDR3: ASSLGAGLAGDNEQF
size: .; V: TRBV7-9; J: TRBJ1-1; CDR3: ASSLVAGAGNTEAF
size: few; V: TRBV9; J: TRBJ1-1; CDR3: ASRPGNVPTEAF